The 23 T cell receptor beta chains presented below share a single source sample, sequenced in a study of regulatory T cells in long-lasting Graves disease. To make TCR beta libraries, researchers used iRepertoire HTBI primers and Arm-PCR of CDR3 regions. TCRdb re-analysed the multiplex PCR reads in MiXCR, keeping a single row per CDR3 protein. Here the sample spans about 530,000 distinct CDR3 sequences, about 16% being singletons. Time point of the sample: newly diagnosed GD, antithyroid drugs for less than 3 months. With RNA extracted from PBMCs as input, the TCR library was made. The same data also contributed to another study, on T cells in Graves' hyperthyroidism and ophthalmopathy.

The sample here was peripheral blood mononuclear cells (PBMCs), taken at new diagnosis, from a patient treated with antithyroid drugs. These receptors all stem from a woman aged 35-60 years with Graves disease.

This clonotype has ten or more counts. CDR3 loop: CSASKGGGQETQYF. The DNA of the CDR3 is TGCAGTGCTAGCAAGGGGGGAGGCCAAGAGACCCAGTACTTC. The V and J genes are TRBV20-1 and TRBJ2-5; D tentatively reads TRBD1 or TRBD2 (6 bases each). The germline gives CDR1 DFQATT, CDR2 SNEGSKA (reference sequence). Trimming left V 3 bases short and J 1 base short, with 12 bases between. CDR3 length: 14 residues.

This clonotype showed up just a few times. V gene TRBV7-3 combines with J gene TRBJ1-3; TRBD1 might be the D (5 bases). Germline V gives CDR1 SGHTA, CDR2 FQGTGA. The CDR3 extends over 13 amino acids. Trimming cost V 5 bases and J 4 bases, with 9 bases left between them. The CDR3 protein is CASSLWDGNTIYF. In DNA form, the CDR3 reads TGTGCCAGCAGCCTATGGGACGGAAACACCATATATTTT.

This clonotype was counted many times. This chain connects TRBV28 to TRBJ2-7; a possible D gene is TRBD2 (7 bases). The CDR3 runs to 15 residues. Trimming left V 5 bases short and J 4 bases short, with 18 bases between. Germline CDR1 reads MDHEN; CDR2 reads SYDVKM. The CDR3 sequence: CASSPPLGGPYEQYF. The CDR3 DNA reads TGTGCCAGCAGTCCCCCCCTGGGGGGGCCTTACGAGCAGTACTTC.

Note on this clonotype: At one end, the junction sequence differs from germline, possibly due to a read error. As DNA, the CDR3 is TGTGCCAGCAGCGGGGGGGCAAGGGATACGCAGTATTTT. Translating it yields CASSGGARDTQYF. The genes are TRBV5-1 and TRBJ2-3, with 10 bases fitting TRBD2. The CDR3 has 13 residues. CDR1 and CDR2 (germline): SGHRS, YFSETQ.

The V and J genes are TRBV20-1 and TRBJ2-3; 12 positions match TRBD2. Germline CDR1 reads DFQATT; CDR2 reads SNEGSKA (reference sequence). V was clipped by 7 bases and J by 10 bases; unmatched bases: 15. The CDR3 has 15 amino acids. CDR3 DNA sequence: TGCAGTGGATCGGGGTGGGCTAGCGGGGGGGCACCGCAGTATTTT. Protein sequence: CSGSGWASGGAPQYF.

This clonotype was seen at least ten times. This rearrangement joins TRBV6-1 to TRBJ1-3; tentative D call: TRBD1 (5 bases). CDR3 length: 15 residues. Germline V gene data show CDR1 as MNHNS and CDR2 as SASEGT. The V gene lost 5 bases and the J gene lost 1 base, with 12 bases spanning the gap. The CDR3 here is CASSKGTRSGNTIYF. DNA for the CDR3: TGTGCCAGCAGTAAAGGGACCCGGTCTGGAAACACCATATATTTT.

This clonotype was found many times. This chain links TRBV14 with TRBJ1-2; D unclear. This CDR3 has 14 amino acids. Trimming removed 1 base from V and 4 bases from J, with 10 bases in between. CDR1 is SGHDN, CDR2 FVKESK, per germline. CDR3: CASSQVAGRYGYTF. The CDR3 coding sequence is TGTGCCAGCAGCCAAGTTGCCGGACGCTATGGCTACACCTTC.

This chain connects TRBV6-1 to TRBJ2-7, with 7 bases that match TRBD1. This CDR3 is 14 amino acids long. Looked up from germline, CDR1 is MNHNS and CDR2 is SASEGT. The ends lost 4 bases at V and 4 bases at J; junction bases unmatched: 7. The CDR3 sequence: CASSVQGRTYEQYF. The CDR3 bases are TGTGCCAGCAGTGTACAGGGGCGAACATACGAGCAGTACTTC.

This clonotype was found a few times. The chain joins TRBV4-1 to TRBJ2-1; D ambiguous. This CDR3 spans 17 amino acids. Germline CDR1 and CDR2: MGHRA and YSYEKL. Trimming removed 4 bases at V and 0 bases at J, with 16 bases between. CDR3 protein: CASSPLPTTLSYNEQFF. In DNA form, the CDR3 reads TGCGCCAGCAGCCCCCTCCCGACCACCCTCTCCTACAATGAGCAGTTCTTC.

This clonotype has at least ten counts. V usage is TRBV7-9 and J usage is TRBJ1-1; D is possibly TRBD1 (5 bases). This CDR3 has 13 residues. The V and J ends lost 3 bases and 3 bases respectively, with 8 bases between them. Germline V gives CDR1 SEHNR, CDR2 FQNEAQ (reference sequence). CDR3 in amino acids: CASSFSRDTEAFF. In DNA form, the CDR3 reads TGTGCCAGCAGCTTTAGCAGGGACACTGAAGCTTTCTTT.

This clonotype showed up just a few times. V usage is TRBV19 and J usage is TRBJ1-6; D remains unclear. The CDR3 contains 13 residues. Trimming removed 3 bases from V and 7 bases from J, with 7 bases in between. Germline CDR1 and CDR2: LNHDA and SQIVND (reference sequence). CDR3 loop: CASSIDTNSPLHF. CDR3 sequence (DNA): TGTGCCAGTAGTATCGACACAAATTCACCCCTCCACTTT.

The chain couples TRBV7-9 to TRBJ2-7, with D hard to call. CDR1 and CDR2 (germline): SEHNR, FQNEAQ (reference sequence). V shed 3 bases and J shed 2 bases, with 8 bases lying between them. The CDR3 is made up of 13 amino acids. CDR3 residues: CASSFGNPYEQYF. The DNA for the CDR3 is TGTGCCAGCAGCTTCGGTAATCCCTACGAGCAGTACTTC.

The chain recombines TRBV6-2 or TRBV6-3 with TRBJ1-1; D is possibly TRBD1 (6 bases). CDR1 is MNHEY, CDR2 SVGEGT, per germline. The CDR3 is 15 residues long. Trimming left V 6 bases short and J 1 base short, with 15 bases between. DNA for the CDR3: TGTGCCAGCAGCCACCCCGGACAGAGGAACACTGAAGCTTTCTTT. It specifies CASSHPGQRNTEAFF.

In this sample, this clonotype turned up many times. This chain uses TRBV13 with TRBJ2-3; D is ambiguous. The V and J ends lost 1 base and 4 bases respectively, with 6 bases between them. CDR3 length equals 13 residues. Germline V gives CDR1 PRHDT, CDR2 FYEKMQ (reference sequence). CDR3 in amino acids: CASSLAVADTQYF. The CDR3 DNA reads as TGTGCCAGCAGCTTAGCGGTCGCAGATACGCAGTATTTT.

This clonotype was found a few times. The J gene is TRBJ1-1, the V gene TRBV5-5, with D perhaps matching TRBD1 (5 bases). Between the trimmed V and J ends, which lost 3 bases and 4 bases, there was a span of 16 bases. Germline V CDR1 and CDR2: SGHKS, YYEKEE (reference sequence). The CDR3 consists of 15 residues. The DNA of the CDR3 is TGTGCCAGCAGCTCGGGGACTTACCGGAGCACTGAAGCTTTCTTT. Protein product: CASSSGTYRSTEAFF.

This clonotype has a count of ten or more. The V and J genes are TRBV3-1 and TRBJ1-4; D is unclear. This CDR3 has 14 amino acids. CDR1 and CDR2 from the germline V gene are LGHDT and YNNKEL (reference sequence). Trimming cost V 2 bases and J 10 bases, with 14 bases left between them. The CDR3 DNA follows: TGTGCCAGCAGCCAAAGACCGATAGCGGGAAAACTGTTTTTT. Protein sequence: CASSQRPIAGKLFF. The whole variable domain, filled in from reference TRBV3-1 and TRBJ1-4, reads DTAVSQTPKYLVTQMGNDKSIKCEQNLGHDTMYWYKQDSKKFLKIMFSYNNKELIINETVPNRFSPKSPDKAHLNLHINSLELGDSAVYFCASSQRPIAGKLFFGSGTQLSVL.

The sample holds many counts of this clonotype. The gene calls are TRBV20-1 and TRBJ2-3; 12 bases map to TRBD2. Trimming cost V 6 bases and J 5 bases; bases outside gene matches: 9. The CDR3 contains 15 residues. The germline CDR1 and CDR2 sequences are DFQATT and SNEGSKA (reference sequence). CDR3 region: CSATTGTSGLDTQYF. The DNA of the CDR3 is TGCAGTGCAACTACCGGGACTAGCGGGTTAGATACGCAGTATTTT.

This clonotype turned up a few times. J is TRBJ2-3 and V is TRBV6-1, with TRBD2 identical over 14 bases. The junction had 4 bases not matched to a gene; V was cut back by 7 bases and J by 1 base. Per germline, CDR1 MNHNS and CDR2 SASEGT. This CDR3 is built from 16 residues. The CDR3 reads CASTRLAGGGTDTQYF. CDR3 nucleotides: TGTGCCAGCACCCGACTAGCGGGGGGGGGCACAGATACGCAGTATTTT.

The sample holds many counts of this clonotype. This chain joins TRBV6-1 and TRBJ2-7; 9 bases line up with TRBD1. The trim removed 5 bases at V and 0 bases at J, leaving 14 bases unmatched. Germline loops: CDR1 MNHNS, CDR2 SASEGT. The CDR3 contains 18 residues. CDR3 in DNA: TGTGCCAGCAGTCCCATCCCGGGACAGGGTTACGCCTCCTACGAGCAGTACTTC. Encoded protein: CASSPIPGQGYASYEQYF.

This clonotype was counted a few times. The rearrangement links TRBV6-1 to TRBJ1-2, with D possibly TRBD1 on 5 matching bases. In germline, CDR1 is MNHNS, CDR2 SASEGT. This CDR3 region has 15 residues. Between the trimmed V and J ends, which lost 5 bases and 3 bases, there was a span of 16 bases. The CDR3, as DNA: TGTGCCAGCAGTCCCTGGGGGGACGGATACTATGGCTACACCTTC. Protein sequence: CASSPWGDGYYGYTF.

This clonotype was counted only a few times. The chain has TRBV18 and TRBJ1-3; D not certain. This CDR3 is built from 15 residues. The V gene's germline CDR1 is KGHSH and CDR2 LQKENI. Trimming removed 0 bases from V and 0 bases from J, with 6 bases in between. CDR3 nucleotides: TGTGCCAGCTCACCACCTTCAGGCTCTGGAAACACCATATATTTT. Its translation: CASSPPSGSGNTIYF.

The rearrangement links TRBV29-1 to TRBJ1-1, with TRBD1 as a possible D gene (6 bases). V shed 5 bases and J shed 3 bases, with 13 bases lying between them. Germline lookup yields CDR1 SQVTM and CDR2 ANQGSEA. The CDR3 contains 13 residues. The CDR3 nucleotides are TGCAGCGTTACCAGGGGTTGGGACACTGAAGCTTTCTTT. Its translation: CSVTRGWDTEAFF.

This clonotype was counted ten times or more. The junction differs from germline at one of its ends, possibly a read error. This sequence joins TRBV3-1 and TRBJ1-2; no firm D call. CDR1 and CDR2 (germline): LGHDT, YNNKEL (reference sequence). The CDR3 contains 14 residues. CDR3 region: CASSQGPANYGYTF. CDR3 nucleotides: TGCGCCAGCAGCCAAGGACCAGCTAACTATGGCTACACCTTC.